This TCR beta chain is drawn from a study of blood T cell repertoires in COVID-19. Study at large: The analysed material was cDNA or gDNA that came from T cells, B-cell-depleted T cells, or PBMCs.

Authors' methods: Scientists estimated how many nucleated cells there were by amplifying reference gene primers. The protocol was immunoSEQ multiplex PCR, while the TCRdb copy is restricted to in-frame clones and leaves out a portion. D and trimming come from the DNA, and the V and J calls and clone size come from that table. The sample records about 360,000 clones, about 87% being singletons. CDR3 size: 12 residues. Germline lookup yields CDR1 SQVTM and CDR2 ANQGSEA. Deletions cut 3 bases from V and 8 bases from J, with 13 bases between. Sequenced input: peripheral blood. The sequence was collected from a human donor in a cohort sampled during active COVID-19. The chain joins TRBV29-1 to TRBJ1-2; TRBD1 is a possible D gene (6 bases). CDR3 DNA: TGCAGCGTTGAGGGGGCGCAGGAGGGCTACACCTTC. It specifies CSVEGAQEGYTF.